One TCR beta chain is described in this entry. It was cDNA, reverse transcribed from extracted RNA, that served as the sequencing template. Some clones are missing from TCRdb's copy, which holds only in-frame ones; the method was immunoSEQ multiplex PCR. The table includes about 180,000 clones, approximately 59% detected once. The source of the sample is a study of CD8+ T cells in alopecia areata. The overall study: For the treated group, dosing was oral tofacitinib at 5 to 10 mg twice daily.

The germline CDR1 and CDR2 sequences are MNHEY and SVGAGI. Trimming took 5 bases from V and 4 from J, leaving 6 bases between them. This CDR3 spans 11 amino acids. The sequenced sample was CD4+ T cells sorted from blood, obtained at week 0. The source of this sequence is a human donor with alopecia areata. The chain uses TRBV6-5 and TRBJ2-7; no definite D call. DNA of the CDR3: TGTGCCAGCAGTGTGGGGTACGAGCAGTACTTC. Its protein product is CASSVGYEQYF.